This T cell receptor beta chain was documented in a study of blood T cell repertoires in COVID-19. Whole-study context: Material from acute and convalescent COVID-19 was sourced from the United States, Italy and Spain.

Trimming shortened V by 4 bases and J by 7 bases, and 12 bases separated the two germline ends. The CDR3 length is 13 residues. Germline values: CDR1 MNHNS, CDR2 SASEGT. TCRdb's table, derived via immunoSEQ multiplex PCR, lists solely in-frame clones and lacks some. The data hold 200,000 to 250,000 clones, with roughly 87% observed a single time. Participant ages covered about 18 to 90 years across 25 or so US areas. Assignments of participants to cohorts depended upon their own reported clinical history. The chain carries TRBV6-1 and TRBJ2-3; the D gene is possibly TRBD1 (6 bases). Sequencing was carried out using PBMCs or T cells enriched from blood (not recorded which). The sequence derives from a man between 18 and 35 years old with acute COVID-19. CDR3 protein: CASSGTEPYTQYF. The CDR3 DNA is TGTGCCAGCAGTGGGACAGAACCCTATACGCAGTATTTT.